Each of the 4 T cell receptor beta chains below was sequenced from the same sample in a study of cytomegalovirus exposure and HLA in healthy donors. The PCR was carried out with 60 Vbeta primers and 13 Jbeta primers. Some clones are missing from TCRdb's copy, which holds only in-frame ones; the method was immunoSEQ multiplex PCR. The data show approximately 100,000 clones, about four fifths seen once. Sequenced sample: PBMCs. The receptors derive from a human donor in good health.

This chain links TRBV5-5 with TRBJ2-6; the D gene is possibly TRBD2 (5 bases). The CDR3 loop spans 17 amino acids. Trimming removed 2 bases from V and 1 base from J, with 13 bases in between. Germline V gene lookup returns CDR1 SGHKS and CDR2 YYEKEE (reference sequence). The CDR3 here is CASSFNPSGSGANVLTF. Here the CDR3 DNA reads TGTGCCAGCAGCTTTAACCCCTCGGGGTCTGGGGCCAACGTCCTGACTTTC.

This rearrangement joins TRBV7-8 to TRBJ1-4; D is ambiguous. CDR3 size: 14 residues. The germline gives CDR1 SGHVS, CDR2 FQNEAQ. V lost 5 bases, J lost 2 bases, and 9 bases lay in between. The CDR3 nucleotides read TGTGCCAGCAGCAGAAGCCGGACTAATGAAAAACTGTTTTTT. It codes for CASSRSRTNEKLFF.

This clone was counted between two and nine times. The chain recombines TRBV5-4 with TRBJ1-3; 7 bases agree with TRBD1. Germline-derived CDR1 and CDR2 are SGHNT and YYREEE (reference sequence). The CDR3 covers 16 residues. The trim removed 4 bases at V and 4 bases at J, leaving 11 bases unmatched. The CDR3 reads CASSQDAEDRGNTIYF. The CDR3 nucleotides read TGTGCCAGCAGCCAGGACGCCGAGGACAGGGGAAACACCATATATTTT.

The V gene is TRBV10-3, the J gene TRBJ1-1; 11 bases fit TRBD1. The V segment lost 3 bases and the J segment 6 bases; nucleotides outside the gene matches: 9. Germline CDR1 and CDR2: ENHRY and SYGVKD. The CDR3 contains 16 residues. CDR3 sequence reads: CAISDPRGQGESEAFF. For the CDR3, the DNA is TGTGCCATCAGTGATCCTAGGGGACAGGGGGAGTCTGAAGCTTTCTTT.